A selection of T cell receptor beta chains follows, all from one sample in a study of breast tumors, draining lymph nodes, adjacent tissues. Each CDR3 protein gets one entry after TCRdb re-called the multiplex PCR reads with MiXCR. Here the sample spans roughly 120,000 distinct CDR3 sequences, 20% being singletons. Sequencing used axillary lymph node tissue. All receptors come from a female donor with breast cancer. Some clones in this sample may be carry-over from other donors' samples. CDR3s include the opening cysteine and the closing phenylalanine or tryptophan. Fields, in order: D gene, V gene, J gene, clone size, CDR3 protein, CDR3 DNA. A D gene is named only where the DNA matches it firmly. Clone size, where shown, is once, few, many, or a class for clones that have expanded.

NA	TRBV28	TRBJ2-5	few	CASSSRLVSETQYF	TGTGCCAGCAGCTCCCGTCTAGTTTCGGAGACCCAGTACTTC
TRBD1	TRBV7-8	TRBJ2-7	many	CASSARQGEYEQYF	TGTGCCAGCAGCGCCAGACAGGGGGAGTACGAGCAGTACTTC
NA	TRBV2	TRBJ2-6	many	CASSERGGRGANVLTF	TGTGCCAGCAGTGAAAGGGGGGGGCGCGGGGCCAACGTCCTGACTTTC
NA	TRBV6-6	TRBJ1-2	many	CASRITSRGGVTF	TGTGCCAGCAGGATCACTTCCAGGGGAGGCGTCACCTTC
TRBD2	TRBV4-1	TRBJ2-1	many	CASSQEGLAGVGEQFF	TGCGCCAGCAGCCAAGAAGGACTAGCGGGAGTAGGTGAGCAGTTCTTC
TRBD2	TRBV9	TRBJ2-5	many	CASSWTSGGAGETQYF	TGTGCCAGCAGCTGGACTAGCGGGGGGGCCGGGGAGACCCAGTACTTC
TRBD2	TRBV30	TRBJ2-1	many	CAWATSGTYNEQFF	TGTGCCTGGGCTACTAGCGGGACCTACAATGAGCAGTTCTTC
NA	TRBV24-1	TRBJ2-2	many	CATRNREPNTGELFF	TGTGCCACCCGTAACAGGGAGCCGAACACCGGGGAGCTGTTTTTT
TRBD2	TRBV5-1	TRBJ2-2	NA	CASSLAGVSTGELFF	TGCGCCAGCAGCTTAGCGGGAGTCTCTACCGGGGAGCTGTTTTTT
NA	TRBV7-3	TRBJ2-3	many	CASSPMTGPGHTQYF	TGTGCCAGCAGCCCTATGACAGGCCCAGGGCATACGCAGTATTTT
TRBD2	TRBV11-2	TRBJ2-5	many	CASSLDNLAAAGSQYF	TGTGCCAGCAGCTTAGACAACCTAGCGGCAGCAGGGAGCCAGTACTTC
NA	TRBV28	TRBJ1-2	NA	CASSPGGVWGYTF	TGTGCCAGCAGTCCGGGGGGGGTTTGGGGCTACACCTTC
TRBD1	TRBV10-1	TRBJ2-7	many	CASSEGGTGYEQYF	TGCGCCAGCAGTGAGGGCGGGACAGGGTACGAGCAGTACTTC
NA	TRBV5-6	TRBJ1-3	many	CATTGSGNTIYF	TGTGCCACCACGGGGTCCGGAAACACCATATATTTT
TRBD2	TRBV9	TRBJ2-5	many	CASSVNPKIAGDGETQYF	TGTGCCAGCAGCGTAAACCCCAAAATAGCGGGAGACGGAGAGACCCAGTACTTC
TRBD2	TRBV5-5	TRBJ2-2	once	CAGSLVAGNTGELFF	TGTGCCGGCAGCTTAGTAGCGGGGAACACCGGGGAGCTGTTTTTT
NA	TRBV6-1	TRBJ2-1	many	CASLWGPYNEQFF	TGTGCCAGCCTCTGGGGGCCGTACAATGAGCAGTTCTTC
NA	TRBV24-1	TRBJ2-2	many	CATTGVNTGELFF	TGTGCCACCACGGGAGTGAACACCGGGGAGCTGTTTTTT
TRBD2	TRBV18	TRBJ2-1	NA	CASSPRTSGYNEQSF	TGTGCCAGCTCACCTAGGACTAGCGGTTACAATGAGCAGTCCTTC
TRBD1	TRBV6-1	TRBJ1-1	NA	CASSYRGVGTEAFF	TGTGCCAGCAGTTACAGGGGGGTGGGCACTGAAGCTTTCTTT
TRBD1	TRBV24-1	TRBJ2-3	many	CATSDGGGTGVGDTQYF	TGTGCCACCAGTGATGGGGGGGGGACAGGGGTCGGAGATACGCAGTATTTT
TRBD2	TRBV20-1	TRBJ2-1	many	CSARDLTGGLNEQFF	TGCAGTGCTAGAGATCTAACGGGGGGGCTAAATGAGCAGTTCTTC
NA	TRBV7-6	TRBJ1-2	few	CASSFGGSYGYTF	TGTGCCAGCAGCTTTGGAGGGTCCTATGGCTACACCTTC
NA	TRBV11-2	TRBJ1-5	few	CASSPLLRPQHF	TGTGCCAGCAGCCCGCTCCTGAGGCCCCAGCATTTT
TRBD1	TRBV19	TRBJ2-2	few	CASSIADRGRGGGLFF	TGTGCCAGTAGTATAGCGGACAGGGGGCGCGGCGGGGGGCTGTTTTTT
TRBD1	TRBV20-1	TRBJ1-6	many	CSAGQGVNSPLHF	TGCAGTGCCGGACAGGGTGTTAATTCACCCCTCCACTTT
NA	TRBV20-1	TRBJ2-1	NA	CSVNKGSLRGEQFF	TGCAGTGTAAACAAGGGGTCCCTGCGCGGTGAGCAGTTCTTC
NA	TRBV11-3	TRBJ2-5	many	CASSRQDGETQYF	TGTGCCAGCAGCCGGCAGGATGGTGAGACCCAGTACTTC
TRBD1	TRBV20-1	TRBJ1-3	many	CSARDLDRSSGNTIYF	TGCAGTGCTAGAGATCTGGACAGGAGCTCTGGAAACACCATATATTTT
TRBD2	TRBV6-1	TRBJ2-5	once	CASSDSTSGETQYF	TGTGCCAGCAGTGACTCGACTAGCGGAGAGACCCAGTACTTC
NA	TRBV20-1	TRBJ1-5	many	CSARDNFRPQHF	TGCAGTGCTAGAGATAATTTTCGGCCCCAGCATTTT
NA	TRBV2	TRBJ2-1	many	CASIMESSYNEQFF	TGTGCCAGCATCATGGAAAGCTCCTACAATGAGCAGTTCTTC
TRBD1	TRBV30	TRBJ2-2	NA	CAWRGQGNTGELFF	TGTGCCTGGAGAGGACAGGGGAACACCGGGGAGCTGTTTTTT
TRBD1	TRBV28	TRBJ2-7	many	CASLSFGTGGYEQYF	TGTGCCAGCCTCTCCTTCGGGACAGGGGGATACGAGCAGTACTTC
NA	TRBV18	TRBJ1-2	few	CASSPQFDSNYGYTF	TGTGCCAGCTCACCTCAGTTTGACAGTAACTATGGCTACACCTTC
NA	TRBV20-1	TRBJ2-3	many	CSAKLGSSGDPAQYF	TGCAGTGCTAAGTTGGGGTCGTCAGGCGATCCGGCGCAGTATTTT
NA	TRBV6-5	TRBJ1-4	many	CASRPTSTNEKLFF	TGTGCCAGCAGACCCACTTCAACTAATGAAAAACTGTTTTTT
NA	TRBV5-1	TRBJ2-3	many	CASSLGGSTDTQYF	TGCGCCAGCAGCTTAGGCGGGAGCACAGATACGCAGTATTTT
TRBD1	TRBV2	TRBJ2-6	few	CAGRDRTVSGANVLTF	TGTGCCGGCCGGGACAGAACCGTCTCTGGGGCCAACGTCCTGACTTTC
NA	TRBV20-1	TRBJ2-3	many	CSARGTSSTDTQYF	TGCAGTGCTAGGGGCACTAGTAGCACAGATACGCAGTATTTT
NA	TRBV11-3	TRBJ2-2	many	CASSLDGGGELFF	TGTGCCAGCAGCTTAGATGGTGGCGGGGAGCTGTTTTTT
NA	TRBV19	TRBJ2-1	many	CASSIQGTLYNEQFF	TGTGCCAGTAGTATACAGGGAACTTTATACAATGAGCAGTTCTTC
NA	TRBV20-1	TRBJ1-4	few	CIAGRGEKLFF	TGCATTGCCGGGAGGGGCGAAAAACTGTTTTTT
NA	TRBV6-1	TRBJ2-4	NA	CASSEAGDPKNIQYF	TGTGCCAGCAGTGAAGCAGGGGATCCCAAAAACATTCAGTACTTC
TRBD2	TRBV20-1	TRBJ2-7	many	CSARGSGIQAYEQYF	TGCAGTGCTAGGGGTAGCGGGATACAAGCCTACGAGCAGTACTTC
NA	TRBV7-3	TRBJ1-3	many	CASSSTGLSGNTIYF	TGTGCCAGCAGCTCGACAGGCCTCTCTGGAAACACCATATATTTT
NA	TRBV7-9	TRBJ2-7	many	CASSGQGTYEQYF	TGTGCCAGCAGCGGCCAGGGGACCTACGAGCAGTACTTC
TRBD2	TRBV19	TRBJ2-1	many	CASSMTSDLYNEQFF	TGTGCCAGTAGTATGACTAGCGACTTATACAATGAGCAGTTCTTC
NA	TRBV5-8	TRBJ2-1	many	CASSRDTNNEQFF	TGTGCCAGCAGCCGGGACACAAACAATGAGCAGTTCTTC
TRBD2	TRBV7-8	TRBJ2-5	many	CASSYAGTSGRRGETQYF	TGTGCCAGCAGCTACGCCGGGACTAGCGGGAGGCGGGGGGAGACCCAGTACTTC
TRBD1	TRBV2	TRBJ2-5	many	CASRAGQGAWETQYF	TGTGCCAGCAGAGCCGGACAGGGTGCGTGGGAGACCCAGTACTTC
TRBD2	TRBV2	TRBJ2-5	many	CASSGGQETQYF	TGTGCCAGCTCCGGGGGGCAAGAGACCCAGTACTTC
NA	TRBV7-2	TRBJ2-1	many	CASSLGRAYNEQFF	TGTGCCAGCAGCTTAGGACGGGCCTACAATGAGCAGTTCTTC
NA	TRBV3-1	TRBJ1-5	many	CASSQSGTSSNQPQHF	TGTGCCAGCAGCCAATCCGGGACCTCCAGCAATCAGCCCCAGCATTTT
TRBD2	TRBV6-7	TRBJ2-1	many	CASSYSSGGAYNEQFF	TGTGCCAGCAGTTACTCAAGCGGGGGGGCTTACAATGAGCAGTTCTTC
NA	TRBV4-1	TRBJ1-2	many	CASSQDRGNYGYTF	TGCGCCAGCAGCCAAGATCGGGGGAACTATGGCTACACCTTC
TRBD1	TRBV2	TRBJ2-3	many	CASRGTVTTDTQYF	TGTGCCAGCAGAGGGACAGTTACCACAGATACGCAGTATTTT
TRBD2	TRBV28	TRBJ2-7	few	CAAEREIGYEQYF	TGTGCCGCGGAGCGGGAAATCGGTTACGAGCAGTACTTC